The entry that follows covers one T cell receptor (beta chain) sequence. This record comes from a study of cytomegalovirus exposure and HLA in healthy donors. This CDR3 contains 14 residues. The junction had 2 bases not matched to a gene; V was cut back by 5 bases and J by 2 bases. Germline-derived CDR1 and CDR2 are SGHTA and FQGTGA. The PCR used 60 Vbeta and 13 Jbeta primers. Profiled with immunoSEQ multiplex PCR; TCRdb holds only in-frame clones, not every one. The sample shows around 150,000 clones, around 77% of them seen only once. This sequence joins TRBV7-3 and TRBJ1-1; 10 bases fit TRBD1. The sequence was obtained from a man aged 25 to 40 in good health and CMV-seronegative. Material: PBMCs. CDR3 in amino acids: CASSRDRGNTEAFF. DNA for the CDR3: TGTGCCAGCAGCCGGGACAGGGGAAACACTGAAGCTTTCTTT.